The T cell receptor beta chain described here comes from a study of beta chain features in type 1 diabetes. Reverse transcribing all isolated RNA meant expressed TCRB transcripts were sequenced. Some clones are missing from TCRdb's copy, which holds only in-frame ones; the method was immunoSEQ multiplex PCR. The data show 250,000 to 350,000 clones, approximately 10% seen once. This clone appeared a few times. The CDR3 runs 13 residues. Trimming left V 6 bases short and J 8 bases short, with 16 bases between. From germline, CDR1 is MDHEN and CDR2 SYDVKM. This clonotype was obtained from a woman aged 25-40 years in good health. This chain joins TRBV28 and TRBJ1-2; D is perhaps TRBD1 (5 bases). Sequenced sample: naive CD4+ T cells from blood. CDR3: CASRPSGVGGYTF. CDR3 DNA: TGTGCCAGCAGACCCTCGGGGGTGGGGGGCTACACCTTC.